Reported below is one T cell receptor beta chain. This sample is part of a study of blood T cell repertoires in COVID-19. As for the study in general: Material from acute and convalescent COVID-19 was sourced from the United States, Italy and Spain. PBMCs, B-cell-depleted T cells, or T cells were the source of the cDNA or gDNA that made up the material.

Seattle enrolled patients during active infection and tracked them longitudinally. CDR3 size: 15 residues. Between the trimmed V and J ends, which lost 3 bases and 3 bases, there was a span of 15 bases. Germline lookup yields CDR1 SGHDN and CDR2 FVKESK. Study processing details: The assay estimated nucleated cells by amplifying reference gene primers. Here immunoSEQ multiplex PCR was the method, and the copy in TCRdb shows in-frame clones only, minus some. Clone size and the V and J calls come from that table; the DNA yielded D and trimming. The data hold about 260,000 clones, with approximately 91% observed a single time.

The sequence was collected from a person aged 18-29 years with COVID-19, enrolled during active disease. J is TRBJ2-7 and V is TRBV14; tentative D call: TRBD2 (6 bases). The sequenced sample consisted of peripheral blood. The CDR3 DNA follows: TGTGCCAGCAGCCATCCGGGGGAAGGGATCTACGAGCAGTACTTC. Translated, it gives CASSHPGEGIYEQYF.